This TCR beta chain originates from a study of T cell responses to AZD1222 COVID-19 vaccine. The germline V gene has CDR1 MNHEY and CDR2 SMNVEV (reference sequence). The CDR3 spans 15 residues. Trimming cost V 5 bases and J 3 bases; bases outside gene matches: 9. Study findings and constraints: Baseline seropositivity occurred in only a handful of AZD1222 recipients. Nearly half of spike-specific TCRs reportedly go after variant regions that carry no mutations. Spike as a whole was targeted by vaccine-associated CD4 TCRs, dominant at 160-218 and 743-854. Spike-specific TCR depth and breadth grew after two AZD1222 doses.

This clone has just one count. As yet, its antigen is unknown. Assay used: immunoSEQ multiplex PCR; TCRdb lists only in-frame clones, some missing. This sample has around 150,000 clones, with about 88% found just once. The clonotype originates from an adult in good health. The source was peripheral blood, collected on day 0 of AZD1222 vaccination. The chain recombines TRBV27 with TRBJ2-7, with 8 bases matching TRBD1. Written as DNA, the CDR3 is TGTGCCAGCAGTCCCGGACAGGGAAGGTTCTACGAGCAGTACTTC. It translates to CASSPGQGRFYEQYF.